This T cell receptor beta chain was recovered during a study of human T cells and chemical hapten exposure. On the study more broadly: The study sensitized with 2% DPC on a roughly 2 cm by roughly 2 cm patch of upper inner arm skin.

Specified time point: patch test 1, 2 weeks after DPC sensitization. The treatment: therapeutic diphenylcyclopropenone sensitization with weekly scalp DPC. Alopecia patients, 18 to 70 years old and DPC-suitable, served as donors. Each CDR3 protein is one row after TCRdb ran MiXCR on the RACE reads. The profile shows 90,000 to 120,000 distinct CDR3 sequences, approximately 10% of them singletons. The table lists this clonotype with many counts. CDR1 MGHRA and CDR2 YSYEKL come from the germline V gene. Trimming removed 4 bases at V and 2 bases at J, with 15 bases between. The CDR3 extends over 15 amino acids.

Specimen: whole blood, collected in connection with sensitization to the hapten diphenylcyclopropenone (DPC). The chain has TRBV4-1 and TRBJ2-7, with D maybe TRBD1 (6 bases). The TCR comes from a woman aged 40 to 50 with alopecia areata. Some clones in this sample may be carry-over from other donors' samples. The chain's CDR3 is CASSPEQGNAYEQYF. CDR3 DNA: TGCGCCAGCAGCCCGGAGCAGGGGAACGCCTACGAGCAGTACTTC.